These T cell receptor beta chains were read from a single sample in a study of cytomegalovirus exposure and HLA in healthy donors. Sequencing was performed with immunoSEQ multiplex PCR; in TCRdb, only in-frame clones are kept and a portion is missing. Of approximately 130,000 clones in the sample, about 78% are singletons; the top ten hold roughly 1.2%. Material for sequencing was PBMCs. Receptor source: a man aged 50-60 years in good health and CMV-seronegative. Both conserved end residues are part of each CDR3. A D gene is named only where the DNA matches it firmly.

CDR3: CASSEPSGSTYEQYF
J: TRBJ2-7
D: TRBD2
V: TRBV6-1

CDR3: CASSLWASGSYEQYF
J: TRBJ2-7
D: TRBD2
V: TRBV28

CDR3: CASSEGGWRYEQYF
J: TRBJ2-7
D: .
V: TRBV25-1

CDR3: CASSHGQQNTEAFF
J: TRBJ1-1
D: .
V: TRBV6-4

CDR3: CASSLDRANEKLFF
J: TRBJ1-4
D: .
V: TRBV5-1

CDR3: CASSPGTGYGTEAFF
J: TRBJ1-1
D: TRBD1
V: TRBV2

CDR3: CASSPRDSYEQYF
J: TRBJ2-7
D: TRBD1
V: TRBV5-6

CDR3: CSVTGQANYGYTF
J: TRBJ1-2
D: .
V: TRBV29-1

CDR3: CASSLDLPNEQFF
J: TRBJ2-1
D: .
V: TRBV11-1

CDR3: CASSFLHRGRYEQYF
J: TRBJ2-7
D: TRBD1
V: TRBV7-3

CDR3: CASSGQGDNSPLHF
J: TRBJ1-6
D: TRBD1
V: TRBV6-5

CDR3: CASRALRTGYGYTF
J: TRBJ1-2
D: TRBD1
V: TRBV7-9

CDR3: CASSFGLAGGGHEQYF
J: TRBJ2-7
D: TRBD2
V: TRBV28

CDR3: CSALKGGDYTGELFF
J: TRBJ2-2
D: TRBD1
V: TRBV29-1

CDR3: CASSGLGRGRGSGANVLTF
J: TRBJ2-6
D: .
V: TRBV5-6

CDR3: CAAGLGSGGSTDTQYF
J: TRBJ2-3
D: TRBD2
V: TRBV2

CDR3: CASRDRAYGYTF
J: TRBJ1-2
D: TRBD1
V: TRBV5-1

CDR3: CASSRTGSYYGYTF
J: TRBJ1-2
D: .
V: TRBV6-5

CDR3: CASSVRGLDDGYTF
J: TRBJ1-2
D: TRBD1
V: TRBV5-1

CDR3: CASSQASGTDTQYF
J: TRBJ2-3
D: .
V: TRBV4-1

CDR3: CASSSRGIAGEHEQFF
J: TRBJ2-1
D: TRBD2
V: TRBV7-2

CDR3: CASSSNRGYGYTF
J: TRBJ1-2
D: TRBD1
V: TRBV28

CDR3: CASSRTGTAPYEQYF
J: TRBJ2-7
D: TRBD1
V: TRBV6-5

CDR3: CASRFLADSYNEQFF
J: TRBJ2-1
D: TRBD2
V: TRBV27

CDR3: CASSESGRGTYEQYF
J: TRBJ2-7
D: TRBD2
V: TRBV27

CDR3: CASSRQGRSSETQYF
J: TRBJ2-5
D: TRBD1
V: TRBV27